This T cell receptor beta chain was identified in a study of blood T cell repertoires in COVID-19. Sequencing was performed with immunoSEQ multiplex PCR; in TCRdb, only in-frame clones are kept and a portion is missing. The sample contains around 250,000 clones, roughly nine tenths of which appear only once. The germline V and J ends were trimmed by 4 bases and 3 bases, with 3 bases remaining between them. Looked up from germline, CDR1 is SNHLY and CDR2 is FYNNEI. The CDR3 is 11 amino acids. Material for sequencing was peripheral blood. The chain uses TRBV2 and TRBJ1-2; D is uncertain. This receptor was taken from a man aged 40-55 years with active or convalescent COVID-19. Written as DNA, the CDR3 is TGTGCCAGCAGTGCCGACTATGGCTACACCTTC. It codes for CASSADYGYTF.